A selection of T cell receptor beta chains follows, all from one sample in a study of blood T cell repertoires in COVID-19. Some clones are missing from TCRdb's copy, which holds only in-frame ones; the method was immunoSEQ multiplex PCR. The profile shows some 70,000 clones, roughly 91% of them singletons. The sample was peripheral blood. The origin of the receptors is a man aged 50 to 60 with active COVID-19. Both conserved end residues are part of each CDR3.

J: TRBJ1-1
V: TRBV5-5
length: 15
CDR3: CASSSRTGANTEAFF

J: TRBJ2-7
V: TRBV4-3
length: 14
CDR3: CASSLDHRAYEQYF

J: TRBJ1-3
V: TRBV19
length: 16
CDR3: CASTTRGLKSGNTIYF

J: TRBJ1-3
V: TRBV19
length: 21
CDR3: CATQSGGTLPRRWDSGNTIYF

J: TRBJ1-4
V: TRBV28
length: 18
CDR3: CASTRLTSQGATNEKLFF

J: TRBJ2-2
V: TRBV5-6
length: 15
CDR3: CASSSRQGGTGELFF

J: TRBJ1-1
V: TRBV7-9
length: 14
CDR3: CASSLAGGNTEAFF

J: TRBJ2-1
V: TRBV5-1
length: 16
CDR3: CASSSIRGGSYNEQFF

J: TRBJ1-2
V: TRBV29-1
length: 13
CDR3: CSVATVFNYGYTF

J: TRBJ2-2
V: TRBV4-3
length: 13
CDR3: CASSLGQNGELFF

J: TRBJ1-2
V: TRBV5-4
length: 18
CDR3: CASSPVPGQGALSYGYTF

J: TRBJ2-7
V: TRBV28
length: 11
CDR3: CASSSPYEQYF

J: TRBJ1-4
V: TRBV4-3
length: 15
CDR3: CASSQDLDTYEKLFF

J: TRBJ2-1
V: TRBV11-2
length: 18
CDR3: CASSQSFRLAGGTYEQFF

J: TRBJ2-2
V: TRBV9
length: 17
CDR3: CASSAGTGTSGAGELFF

J: TRBJ2-5
V: TRBV25-1
length: 15
CDR3: CASSESDRGGETQYF

J: TRBJ1-6
V: TRBV6-5
length: 14
CDR3: CASSRQGDGPPLHF

J: TRBJ1-5
V: TRBV6-5
length: 14
CDR3: CASSSQALNQPQHF

J: TRBJ1-5
V: TRBV6-2/TRBV6-3
length: 16
CDR3: CASSYAGQVGNQPQHF

J: TRBJ1-1
V: TRBV2
length: 15
CDR3: CASSVGGSMNTEAFF

J: TRBJ2-5
V: TRBV29-1
length: 13
CDR3: CSVKMTVQETQYF

J: TRBJ2-1
V: TRBV24-1
length: 16
CDR3: CATSDSIGGTSGGQFF